Presented here are 15 T cell receptor beta chains from one specimen sequenced in a study of identical twins (dated by TCRdb to about 2016). Library preparation was by 5' RACE. Reads for this sample came from an Illumina HiSeq 2000. TCRdb's own reprocessing of the public reads used fastp at Q25 and MiXCR and kept productive beta chains. Every CDR3 protein is listed once, alongside the most common genes and DNA of its rows. In this sample the table shows about 530,000 distinct CDR3 sequences, 20% to 25% of which occur a single time. More than 0.4% of the sample rests with the top ten. These data are also associated with another study on yellow fever vaccine responses in identical twins.

Sequencing was carried out using CD4+ T cells sorted from blood. Receptor source: a young woman in good health.

DNA for the CDR3: TGTGCCAGCAGCACGAGGGGATTGGTGAACAGCAATCAGCCCCAGCATTTT. Translated: CASSTRGLVNSNQPQHF. The rearrangement uses TRBV7-8 and TRBJ1-5, with D perhaps TRBD1 (5 bases). The V gene's germline CDR1 is SGHVS and CDR2 FQNEAQ. The CDR3 sequence is 17 residues long. Trimming cost V 5 bases and J 1 base, with 18 bases left between them.

The gene calls are TRBV4-2 and TRBJ2-7; 14 bases are shared with TRBD2. After removal of 1 base from V and 7 bases from J, the junction contained 12 bases not matched to a gene. Germline CDR1 LGHNA, CDR2 YNFKEQ. The CDR3 contains 18 residues. The CDR3 DNA is TGTGCCAGCAGCCAAGGAGGACTAGCGGGAGGTGCGGGGGAGGAGCAGTACTTC. Its translation: CASSQGGLAGGAGEEQYF.

This chain links TRBV10-3 with TRBJ2-7, with 8 bases lining up with TRBD1. Germline V gene sequence: CDR1 ENHRY, CDR2 SYGVKD. Trimming took 8 bases from V and 3 from J; bases not matched to a gene: 0. The CDR3 sequence is 11 residues long. The CDR3 coding sequence is TGTGCCATCGGACAGGGCTACGAGCAGTACTTC. This codes for CAIGQGYEQYF.

The chain joins TRBV6-5 to TRBJ2-5; D may be TRBD1 or TRBD2 (5 bases each). The V gene lost 4 bases and the J gene lost 5 bases, with 23 bases spanning the gap. The germline CDR1 and CDR2 sequences are MNHEY and SVGAGI. This CDR3 spans 17 amino acids. The CDR3 DNA is TGTGCCAGCAGTTCACCGACAGAGGGTGGGGGTTTGGAGACCCAGTACTTC. As protein: CASSSPTEGGGLETQYF.

The chain uses TRBV29-1 and TRBJ1-1; 7 nucleotides align to TRBD1. The CDR3 covers 10 residues. Germline assignment: CDR1 SQVTM and CDR2 ANQGSEA. V gave up 1 base and J gave up 11 bases; unmatched junction bases: 1. CDR3: CSVEGGQAFF. As DNA, the CDR3 is TGCAGCGTTGAAGGGGGACAGGCTTTCTTT.

This clonotype was counted only a few times. V gene TRBV28 combines with J gene TRBJ2-1; 8 positions match TRBD1. CDR1 is MDHEN, CDR2 SYDVKM, per germline. V was clipped by 2 bases and J by 15 bases; unmatched bases: 9. This CDR3 comprises 13 residues. In DNA form, the CDR3 reads TGTGCCAGCAGTTTACTCGGACAGGGAAAACCGTTCTTC. This encodes CASSLLGQGKPFF.

The chain recombines TRBV5-5 with TRBJ2-1; 8 bases fit TRBD2. The ends lost 5 bases at V and 3 bases at J; junction bases unmatched: 7. The CDR3 has 15 residues. Germline CDR1 and CDR2: SGHKS and YYEKEE (reference sequence). CDR3 sequence (DNA): TGTGCCAGCAGGGAGAGCGGGAGTAACTACAATGAGCAGTTCTTC. Its translation is CASRESGSNYNEQFF.

The chain employs TRBV29-1 and TRBJ2-3, with D perhaps assigned TRBD1 or TRBD2 (6 bases each). The V end lost 4 bases, the J end lost 1 base, and 12 bases lay between the germline ends. Germline CDR1 SQVTM, CDR2 ANQGSEA. The CDR3 has 14 amino acids. The CDR3 is CSVVAGHRTDTQYF. The CDR3 nucleotides read TGCAGCGTTGTTGCGGGACACCGCACAGATACGCAGTATTTT.

The rearrangement links TRBV19 to TRBJ1-2; 8 bases are shared with TRBD1. Losses at the gene ends were 8 bases for V and 4 bases for J; bases not matched to a gene: 15. The CDR3 is made up of 16 amino acids. Germline V gene lookup returns CDR1 LNHDA and CDR2 SQIVND (reference sequence). CDR3 DNA: TGTGCCAGTGGTACCAGCGCAGGGGGCGGCCTCTATGGCTACACCTTC. It yields the protein CASGTSAGGGLYGYTF.

The rearrangement joins TRBV15 to TRBJ2-3, with 9 bases lining up with TRBD2. Trimming at V came to 0 bases and at J to 6 bases, leaving 7 bases not matched to a gene. The CDR3 is made up of 16 amino acids. Per the germline V gene, CDR1 is LNHNV and CDR2 is YYDKDF (reference sequence). The CDR3 reads CATSREKAGGQDTQYF. DNA for the CDR3: TGTGCCACCAGCAGAGAAAAGGCGGGGGGGCAGGATACGCAGTATTTT.

This sequence joins TRBV5-6 and TRBJ2-5; D is unresolved. Germline lookup yields CDR1 SGHDT and CDR2 YYEEEE. V dropped 0 bases and J dropped 5 bases, with 14 bases sitting between them. The CDR3 loop spans 15 amino acids. The CDR3 is CASSLVGTLEETQYF. CDR3 coding DNA: TGTGCCAGCAGCTTGGTGGGTACACTGGAGGAGACCCAGTACTTC.

The rearrangement links TRBV20-1 to TRBJ1-3; D is ambiguous. Trimming cost V 0 bases and J 7 bases, with 13 bases left between them. The CDR3 loop spans 14 amino acids. Germline-derived CDR1 and CDR2 are DFQATT and SNEGSKA (reference sequence). The CDR3 DNA is TGCAGTGCTAGAGATTTAGGCAGAGGCAACACCATATATTTT. This codes for CSARDLGRGNTIYF.

V gene TRBV9 combines with J gene TRBJ2-1, with 8 bases fitting TRBD2. Germline-derived CDR1 and CDR2 are SGDLS and YYNGEE. V trimming: 4 bases; J trimming: 3 bases; junction bases outside the gene matches: 9. The CDR3 runs to 16 residues. CDR3 DNA sequence: TGTGCCAGCAGCCCAGAAGCGGGGGTGGGCTACAATGAGCAGTTCTTC. This sequence encodes CASSPEAGVGYNEQFF.

J is TRBJ2-7 and V is TRBV12-3 or TRBV12-4, with D hard to call. Trimming shortened V by 6 bases and J by 3 bases, and 15 bases separated the two germline ends. CDR3 length equals 14 residues. Written as DNA, the CDR3 is TGTGCCAGCAGGCCAAACTCGGACGGCTACGAGCAGTACTTC. Translation gives CASRPNSDGYEQYF.

This clonotype was seen only a few times. This chain links TRBV5-1 with TRBJ2-3, with D maybe TRBD2 (6 bases). V lost 0 bases to trimming and J lost 5 bases, with 13 bases between them. The CDR3 is 15 amino acids. From germline, CDR1 is SGHRS and CDR2 YFSETQ. The CDR3 here is CASSLAAGNKDTQYF. CDR3 bases: TGCGCCAGCAGCTTGGCGGCGGGGAATAAAGATACGCAGTATTTT.